The present entry profiles one T cell receptor beta chain with its context. The antigen is undetermined. This record comes from a study of cytomegalovirus exposure and HLA in healthy donors. General observations from the study: Many donors carried some public TCRs, although rarity characterized most TCR sequences. Later genetic work tied a missense DCLRE1C variant to beta-chain V and J trimming. In a later analysis, HLA-C alleles had the fewest associated TCRs, DRB1 alleles the most.

The CDR3 length is 11 residues. Trimming took off 2 bases at V and 13 bases at J, with 6 bases between the two ends. Germline V gene sequence: CDR1 SGHTA, CDR2 FQGNSA. It was with 60 Vbeta and 13 Jbeta primers that the PCR ran. Some clones are missing from TCRdb's copy, which holds only in-frame ones; the method was immunoSEQ multiplex PCR. This sample lists roughly 78,000 clones; its ten largest clones have roughly 5%. This chain uses TRBV7-2 with TRBJ1-6, with unresolved D. The sequencing sample was made of PBMCs. The clonotype was recovered from a man aged 35 to 55 in good health and CMV-seronegative. The CDR3 DNA is TGTGCCAGCAGCTTAATGGGCCCCCTCCACTTT. Its translation: CASSLMGPLHF.